Shown below are 32 T cell receptor delta chains from a single sample sequenced in a study of γδ T cells in repeated Plasmodium falciparum infection. TCRdb used CATT to re-call clones from the multiplex PCR reads. The repertoire holds approximately 90,000 delta-chain clones, with 0.95% to 1% as singletons. Vgamma9/Vdelta2+ and Vdelta2-negative gammadelta T cells were flow-sorted from PBMC for bulk sequencing. The sample was gamma-delta T cells from blood. The receptors were gathered from a pool of human donors (malaria-infected and uninfected, not separated).

Only a few counts were recorded for this clone. The likely explanation is a read error, given a far larger clone one base away. Other nucleotide sequences in the sample specify the same CDR3. The chain couples TRDV1 to TRDJ1; 10 bases are shared with TRDD3. TCRdb carries no J gene annotation; the J gene was assigned here by matching the DNA with germline. From germline, CDR1 is TSWWSYY and CDR2 QGS. J lost 0 bases, V lost 7 bases, and 20 bases had no gene match. The CDR3 totals 20 residues. CDR3 region: CALVNLHRTGGWDNTDKLIF. The CDR3 DNA follows: TGTGCTCTTGTCAACCTTCACCGTACTGGGGGATGGGATAACACCGATAAACTCATCTTT.

This clone was seen ten or more times. The likely explanation is a read error, given a far larger clone one base away. Other DNA sequences in this sample translate to the same CDR3. The chain is built from TRDV2 and TRDJ1; a possible D gene is TRDD3 (5 bases). The CDR3 extends over 16 amino acids. The V gene's germline CDR1 is GEAIGNYY and CDR2 EKD. The CDR3 region is CACDTVSRTGDDKLIF. The CDR3 nucleotides are TGTGCCTGTGACACCGTATCCCGTACTGGAGACGATAAACTCATCTTC.

Only a few counts were recorded for this clone. Translating this DNA gives a protein that differs at residue 5 from the TCRdb one, which belongs to a much larger clone; a read error is likely, and the protein shown is this translation. CDR3 coding DNA: TGTGCTCTTGGGGCCTATGGACTGGGGGAAATGTCTGGACTCATCTTT. It encodes CALGAYGLGEMSGLIF. The chain uses TRDV1 and TRDJ1; 9 nucleotides match TRDD3. The J gene was missing in TCRdb and was found by matching the end of the DNA to germline. CDR3 length equals 16 residues. Trimming cost V 4 bases and J 10 bases; bases outside gene matches: 16. The V gene's germline CDR1 is TSWWSYY and CDR2 QGS.

This clone came up a few times. This DNA's translation and the protein TCRdb lists, from a much larger clone, do not match at residue 9, likely due to a read error; the protein shown is translated from the DNA. The chain uses TRDV1 and TRDJ1, with TRDD2 matching over 7 bases. The J gene is absent in TCRdb and was assigned here via DNA matching to germline. Germline trimming cut 4 bases from V and 8 bases from J; bases unmatched to any gene: 13. The CDR3 covers 15 residues. The V gene's germline CDR1 is TSWWSYY and CDR2 QGS. CDR3 loop: CALGAAFLIQGKLIF. The CDR3 DNA follows: TGTGCTCTTGGGGCTGCCTTCCTGATTCAGGGAAAACTCATCTTT.

Details on this clone: The TCRdb protein comes from a much larger clone and disagrees with this DNA's translation at residue 8, likely due to a read error; the protein given here is derived from the DNA. The chain has TRDV1 and TRDJ2; 8 positions agree with TRDD3. The CDR3 length is 19 residues. V was clipped by 0 bases and J by 5 bases; unmatched bases: 14. CDR1 and CDR2 from the germline V gene are TSWWSYY and QGS. CDR3 DNA: TGTGCTCTTGGGGAACTAGATCATCCTGGGGATACAGTCACAGCACAACTCTTCTTT. Translating it yields CALGELDHPGDTVTAQLFF.

For this clone: A far larger clone differs by one base, so this is likely a read error. The same CDR3 can be traced to other DNA sequences in this sample. The chain couples TRDV1 to TRDJ2; TRDD3 matches at 8 bases. TCRdb offers no J gene call, so here the DNA was matched to germline to obtain one. The CDR3 is made up of 21 amino acids. Germline V gene sequence: CDR1 TSWWSYY, CDR2 QGS. Germline trimming cut 7 bases from V and 0 bases from J; bases unmatched to any gene: 22. In DNA, the CDR3 is TGTGCTCTTGTAAGCTCCCTCCGAGTTACTGGGGGGTTGGCTTTGACAGCACAACTCTTCTTT. It specifies CALVSSLRVTGGLALTAQLFF.

Regarding this clone: TCRdb's listed protein matches a much larger clone and diverges from this DNA's translation at residue 17, likely through a read error; the protein shown comes from the DNA. J gene calling gave no result, while the V gene is TRDV2; the DNA was not used to check the table's D call, TRDD3. From germline, CDR1 is GEAIGNYY and CDR2 EKD. The length of the CDR3 is 19 residues. Here the CDR3 reads CACDTRNFLGDTRWDKPIF. DNA for the CDR3: TGTGCCTGTGACACCCGGAACTTCCTCGGGGATACGCGTTGGGATAAACCCATCTTT.

This clone was seen many times. Other DNA sequences in the same sample also yield this CDR3. This rearrangement joins TRAV29/DV5 to TRDJ1; possibly TRDD3 for D (10 bases). The V gene lost 4 bases and the J gene lost 4 bases, with 29 bases spanning the gap. The CDR3 spans 18 residues. CDR1 and CDR2 (germline): NSMFDY, ISSIKDK. This CDR3 is CAAPSFLPHWGIVDKLIF. The CDR3 DNA sequence: TGTGCAGCACCTTCCTTCCTACCTCACTGGGGGATCGTCGATAAACTCATCTTT. Variable domain in full (rest from reference TRAV29/DV5 and TRDJ1): DQQVKQNSPSLSVQEGRISILNCDYTNSMFDYFLWYKKYPAEGPTFLISISSIKDKNEDGRFTVFLNKSAKHLSLHIVPSQPGDSAVYFCAAPSFLPHWGIVDKLIFGKGTRVTVEP.

Notes on this clone: The protein in TCRdb stems from a much larger clone and differs at residue 4 from this DNA's translation, likely a read error; here the protein is translated from the DNA. The chain links TRDV1 to TRDJ1, with 8 bases matching TRDD3. This CDR3 is 16 amino acids long. Germline V gene lookup returns CDR1 TSWWSYY and CDR2 QGS. As DNA, the CDR3 is TGTGCTCTTGAGGAACTGGCCGGTCTACTGGGGGCTAAACTCATCTTT. It yields the protein CALEELAGLLGAKLIF.

On this clone itself: TCRdb attributes to this sequence the protein of a much larger clone, which differs from the DNA translation at residue 17; a read error is likely, and the protein displayed is translated from the DNA. DNA for the CDR3: TGTGCTCTTGGGGACCACTGGCCTTCCAGACGCAACTCTGGGGGATACAGGTGGTACACCGATAAACTCATCTTT. Protein: CALGDHWPSRRNSGGYRWYTDKLIF. The chain joins TRDV1 to TRDJ1; 11 bases agree with TRDD3. TCRdb offers no J gene call, so here the DNA was matched to germline to obtain one. V was pared by 3 bases and J by 0 bases, with 30 bases of the junction left unmatched. The CDR3 contains 25 residues. From germline, CDR1 is TSWWSYY and CDR2 QGS.

Of note for this clone: A far larger clone is just one base off, so this is likely a read error. Other DNA sequences in the same sample also yield this CDR3. The chain joins TRDV1 to TRDJ1, with unresolved D. Germline values: CDR1 TSWWSYY, CDR2 QGS. This CDR3 comprises 23 residues. DNA for the CDR3: TGTGCTCTTGGGGAACTAAGTACTTTGACAGTACTCCATGCGCCAATTTACACCGACAAACTCATCTTT. It codes for CALGELSTLTVLHAPIYTDKLIF.

Worth noting for this clone: The protein that TCRdb holds for this DNA derives from a much larger clone and differs from the translated DNA at residue 10, which likely indicates a read error; the protein shown here is translated from the DNA. This chain joins TRAV38-2/DV8 and TRDJ3, with 8 positions matching TRDD3. Germline matching of the DNA provided the J gene here, since TCRdb leaves it blank. The CDR3 is 24 residues long. Germline V lookup: CDR1 TSESDYY, CDR2 QEAYKQQN. V shed 1 base and J 2 bases; nucleotides not matched to a gene: 23. CDR3 sequence: CAYRSWYRPSTGGQSPWDTRQMFF. For the CDR3, the DNA is TGTGCTTATAGGAGCTGGTACCGCCCTTCTACTGGGGGCCAGAGCCCCTGGGACACCCGACAGATGTTTTTC.

As regards this clone: The TCRdb record carries a much larger clone's protein, which differs from this DNA's translation at residue 17; a read error is the likely cause, and the protein listed here is the DNA translation. The J gene is TRDJ1, the V gene TRDV1; 13 bases are a match to TRDD3. This CDR3 has 24 residues. Germline loops: CDR1 TSWWSYY, CDR2 QGS. J gave up 1 base and V 0 bases, and 23 bases lay outside the gene matches. CDR3 sequence (DNA): TGTGCTCTTGGGGAACTCCCCCAGGCCCCCAGTACTGGGGGATACGCTCAGTTCACCGATAAACTCATCTTT. Translation gives CALGELPQAPSTGGYAQFTDKLIF.

This clone came up many times. The TCRdb protein comes from a much larger clone and disagrees with this DNA's translation at residue 9, likely due to a read error; the protein given here is derived from the DNA. The sample carries other DNA sequences with the same CDR3. V usage is TRDV2 and J usage is TRDJ1, with 10 bases identical to TRDD3. Germline matching of the DNA provided the J gene here, since TCRdb leaves it blank. The length of the CDR3 is 15 residues. After removal of 2 bases from V and 4 bases from J, the junction contained 6 bases not matched to a gene. Per germline, CDR1 GEAIGNYY and CDR2 EKD. As DNA, the CDR3 is TGTGCCTGTGACAGACTGGGGGATCTTCGCGATAAACTCATCTTT. It yields the protein CACDRLGDLRDKLIF.

As for this clone: A far larger clone is one nucleotide away, so this likely arose from a read error. Different DNA sequences within this sample yield the same CDR3. The chain combines TRDV1 with TRDJ1; 12 positions match TRDD3. The J gene is absent in TCRdb and was assigned here via DNA matching to germline. Germline-derived CDR1 and CDR2 are TSWWSYY and QGS. This CDR3 is built from 26 residues. The CDR3 coding sequence is TGTGCCCTTGGGGAATTAGGGCCTCCTACGATTAGCTGGGGGATACGGGGGCCTTCTTACACCGATAAACTCATCTTT. This codes for CALGELGPPTISWGIRGPSYTDKLIF.

Of note for this clone: TCRdb's entry gives the protein of a much larger clone, which mismatches this DNA's translation at residue 7, likely from a read error; the protein reported here is translated from the DNA. The chain links TRDV1 to TRDJ1; D remains ambiguous. In the absence of a J gene in TCRdb, the DNA was matched to germline to assign it here. V was trimmed by 5 bases and J by 0 bases, leaving 22 bases between them. Germline V gene sequence: CDR1 TSWWSYY, CDR2 QGS. CDR3 length: 18 amino acids. The CDR3 nucleotides read TGTGCTCTTGGGAACCCGGGTCGCCCGCCCTTAGACACCGATAAACTCATCTTT. It yields the protein CALGNPGRPPLDTDKLIF.

This clone has ten or more counts. The genes are TRDV2 and TRDJ1; 10 bases are shared with TRDD3. From germline, CDR1 is GEAIGNYY and CDR2 EKD. This CDR3 region has 19 residues. V lost 1 base and J lost 0; bases outside the gene matches: 13. CDR3: CACDTLFGGYSRYTDKLIF. The CDR3 DNA reads as TGTGCCTGTGACACGCTTTTTGGGGGATACTCAAGGTACACCGATAAACTCATCTTT.

Regarding this clone: The protein in TCRdb stems from a much larger clone and differs at residue 3 from this DNA's translation, likely a read error; here the protein is translated from the DNA. This chain connects TRDV2 to TRDJ1, with 12 nucleotides matching TRDD3. The J gene, left out of TCRdb, was set here by checking the DNA against germline. Germline V CDR1 and CDR2: GEAIGNYY, EKD. J gave up 0 bases and V 7 bases, and 14 bases lay outside the gene matches. The CDR3 is made up of 18 amino acids. CDR3 protein: CAWDPLLGDTPYTDKLIF. The CDR3 nucleotides read TGTGCCTGGGACCCATTACTGGGGGATACCCCGTACACCGATAAACTCATCTTT.

In its sample, this clone is medium-sized (0.01 to 0.1%). Other DNA sequences within the sample encode an identical CDR3. The genes are TRDV2 and TRDJ1, with a weak D call TRDD3 (5 bases). V lost 0 bases and J lost 1, with 5 bases in between. The V gene's germline CDR1 is GEAIGNYY and CDR2 EKD. The CDR3 loop spans 13 amino acids. DNA for the CDR3: TGTGCCTGTGACACCGGGGGCACCGATAAACTCATCTTT. Translating gives CACDTGGTDKLIF.

This clone was seen a few times. TCRdb shows a much larger clone's protein in place of this DNA's translation, and the two differ at residue 15, likely through a read error; the protein shown is translated from the DNA. V usage is TRDV3 and J usage is TRDJ1; TRDD3 aligns across 8 bases. In the absence of a J gene in TCRdb, the DNA was matched to germline to assign it here. After removal of 5 bases from V and 0 bases from J, the junction contained 35 bases not matched to a gene. Germline CDR1 TVYSNPD, CDR2 GDNSRS (reference sequence). The CDR3 is made up of 23 amino acids. This CDR3 is CAPHFDDSFHKVLGGGYTDKLIF. The DNA of the CDR3 is TGTGCCCCGCATTTCGACGATTCCTTCCATAAGGTACTGGGGGGCGGGTACACCGATAAACTCATCTTT.

This clone was counted a few times. This is likely an artifact of a read error, given a far larger clone one base away. Other DNA sequences in the same sample also yield this CDR3. CDR3 DNA sequence: TGTGCTCTTGTGTTCGGCCCCCTGGGGGACATCTCTAAACTCATCTTT. Protein product: CALVFGPLGDISKLIF. The genes are TRDV1 and TRDJ1; 8 nucleotides agree with TRDD3. Losses at the gene ends were 7 bases for V and 7 bases for J; bases not matched to a gene: 17. The CDR3 sequence is 16 residues long. CDR1 is TSWWSYY and CDR2 is QGS in the germline V gene.

A note on this clone: The mismatch at residue 15 between this DNA's translation and the TCRdb protein of a much larger clone likely reflects a read error; the protein shown is translated from the DNA. The chain employs TRDV2 and TRDJ1; 13 nucleotides agree with TRDD3. The CDR3 covers 18 residues. Germline V lookup: CDR1 GEAIGNYY, CDR2 EKD. CDR3 sequence (DNA): TGTGCCTGTGACACCTTGTTACTGGGGGATACGAAGACCGATACACTCATCTTT. Residues: CACDTLLLGDTKTDTLIF.

This clone has just a few counts. The translation of this DNA and the TCRdb protein of a much larger clone differ at residue 14, probably owing to a read error; the protein shown here is translated from the DNA. J is TRDJ1 and V is TRDV2; 10 bases line up with TRDD3. The J gene, missing from TCRdb, was assigned here through DNA to germline matching. The CDR3 length is 18 residues. Germline CDR1 and CDR2: GEAIGNYY and EKD. The CDR3 bases are TGTGCCTGTGACACCGCTATGCTGGGGGATAGTAGCACCAATAAACTCATCTTT. Its translation: CACDTAMLGDSSTNKLIF.

This clone is medium-sized (0.01 to 0.1%) by share. Distinct nucleotide sequences in the sample also encode this CDR3. CDR3 residues: CACDTPWKVGDTYTDKLIF. CDR3 coding DNA: TGTGCCTGTGACACGCCTTGGAAGGTGGGGGATACGTACACCGATAAACTCATCTTT. The chain links TRDV2 to TRDJ1, with 11 nucleotides matching TRDD3. Germline V gives CDR1 GEAIGNYY, CDR2 EKD. The CDR3 runs 19 residues. V lost 1 base to trimming and J lost 0 bases; unmatched junction nucleotides: 12.

This clone occurred a few times. TCRdb's listed protein matches a much larger clone and diverges from this DNA's translation at residue 13, likely through a read error; the protein shown comes from the DNA. The gene calls are TRDV2 and TRDJ1; 10 nucleotides line up with TRDD3. The J gene is not listed in TCRdb, so it was assigned here from a DNA match to germline. The CDR3 has 18 amino acids. Losses at the gene ends were 0 bases for V and 3 bases for J; bases not matched to a gene: 12. CDR1 GEAIGNYY and CDR2 EKD come from the germline V gene. DNA for the CDR3: TGTGCCTGTGACACCGTAATGATGGGGGATACAAACGCCGATAAACTCATCTTT. Protein sequence: CACDTVMMGDTNADKLIF.

This clone was seen a handful of times. A far larger clone is only one base removed, so a read error is likely. At the DNA level, this CDR3 is encoded by other sequences in the same sample as well. The chain uses TRDV2 and TRDJ1, with 9 bases fitting TRDD3. The J gene comes from matching the DNA to germline here; TCRdb lacks it. This CDR3 is 22 amino acids long. Germline V gene data show CDR1 as GEAIGNYY and CDR2 as EKD. The CDR3 region is CACDEITTLTGGPLSYTDKLIF. For the CDR3, the DNA is TGTGCCTGTGACGAAATTACAACACTGACTGGGGGACCCTTATCGTACACTGATAAACTCATCTTT.

This clone was recorded at least ten times. Since a far larger clone is one base different, this is likely a read error. The V and J genes are TRDV1 and TRDJ1, with D hard to call. Germline lookup yields CDR1 TSWWSYY and CDR2 QGS. CDR3 length: 12 amino acids. V lost 5 bases, J lost 7 bases, and 11 bases lay in between. Here the CDR3 DNA reads TGTGCTCTTGGGATGTCTCCTTTTAAACTCATCTTT. Translation gives CALGMSPFKLIF.

A word on this clone: Only one base separates this from a far larger clonotype, so it likely reflects a read error. The sample contains more than one DNA sequence encoding this CDR3. This chain links TRDV2 with TRDJ1; 9 bases match TRDD3. TCRdb does not report a J gene; here it was assigned by matching the DNA to germline references. V was pared by 5 bases and J by 0 bases, with 27 bases of the junction left unmatched. CDR1 is GEAIGNYY and CDR2 is EKD in the germline V gene. The CDR3 is 22 amino acids. The CDR3 protein is CACARKNPTLGDGTLYTDKLIF. CDR3 bases: TGTGCCTGTGCCAGAAAGAACCCCACGCTGGGGGATGGAACCCTGTACACCGATAAACTCATCTTT.

Only a few counts were recorded for this clone. TCRdb's entry gives the protein of a much larger clone, which mismatches this DNA's translation at residue 4, likely from a read error; the protein reported here is translated from the DNA. The V gene is TRDV2, the J gene TRDJ2, with 10 nucleotides matching TRDD3. TCRdb gives no J gene; it was assigned here by matching the DNA to germline. CDR1 GEAIGNYY and CDR2 EKD come from the germline V gene. The CDR3 runs to 20 residues. The CDR3 nucleotides read TGTGCCTGTGTCACCCTTACTGGGGGATCGAGCAAAGATTTGACAGCACAACTCTTCTTT. Translation: CACVTLTGGSSKDLTAQLFF.

This clone was seen only a few times. TCRdb's protein, taken from a much larger clone, differs from this DNA's translation at residue 8, likely owing to a read error; the protein displayed comes from the DNA. This rearrangement joins TRDV1 to TRDJ1, with 8 bases lining up with TRDD3. TCRdb gives no J gene; it was assigned here by matching the DNA to germline. Per germline, CDR1 TSWWSYY and CDR2 QGS. The CDR3 length is 19 residues. After removal of 1 base from V and 1 base from J, the junction contained 14 bases not matched to a gene. The DNA for the CDR3 is TGTGCTCTTGGGGAACCATGCCCACGGACTGGGGGCCTCACCGATAAACTCATCTTT. It translates to CALGEPCPRTGGLTDKLIF.

To note about this clone: This DNA's translation differs at residue 11 from TCRdb's protein, which comes from a much larger clone; a read error is likely, and the protein shown is translated from the DNA. The rearrangement joins TRDV1 to TRDJ1; D may be TRDD3 (5 bases). TCRdb gives no J gene; it was assigned here by matching the DNA to germline. The V gene's germline CDR1 is TSWWSYY and CDR2 QGS. Trimming shortened V by 0 bases and J by 0 bases, and 26 bases separated the two germline ends. There are 21 residues in the CDR3. DNA for the CDR3: TGTGCTCTTGGGGAACTCGTAGTTTCGGGGGGTACCTGCTGGGACACCGATAAACTCATCTTT. This translates into CALGELVVSGGTCWDTDKLIF.

As concerns this clone: TCRdb has a much larger clone's protein, which differs at residue 5 from the translation of this DNA, likely because of a read error; what is shown is the protein translated from the DNA. V is TRDV2 and J is TRDJ3, with unresolved D. In the absence of a J gene in TCRdb, the DNA was matched to germline to assign it here. Germline CDR1 GEAIGNYY, CDR2 EKD. V was clipped by 3 bases and J by 0 bases, with 14 bases between them. The CDR3 loop spans 18 amino acids. CDR3: CACDPVTKSSWDTRQMFF. The CDR3 DNA sequence: TGTGCCTGTGACCCCGTTACTAAAAGCTCCTGGGACACCCGACAGATGTTTTTC.